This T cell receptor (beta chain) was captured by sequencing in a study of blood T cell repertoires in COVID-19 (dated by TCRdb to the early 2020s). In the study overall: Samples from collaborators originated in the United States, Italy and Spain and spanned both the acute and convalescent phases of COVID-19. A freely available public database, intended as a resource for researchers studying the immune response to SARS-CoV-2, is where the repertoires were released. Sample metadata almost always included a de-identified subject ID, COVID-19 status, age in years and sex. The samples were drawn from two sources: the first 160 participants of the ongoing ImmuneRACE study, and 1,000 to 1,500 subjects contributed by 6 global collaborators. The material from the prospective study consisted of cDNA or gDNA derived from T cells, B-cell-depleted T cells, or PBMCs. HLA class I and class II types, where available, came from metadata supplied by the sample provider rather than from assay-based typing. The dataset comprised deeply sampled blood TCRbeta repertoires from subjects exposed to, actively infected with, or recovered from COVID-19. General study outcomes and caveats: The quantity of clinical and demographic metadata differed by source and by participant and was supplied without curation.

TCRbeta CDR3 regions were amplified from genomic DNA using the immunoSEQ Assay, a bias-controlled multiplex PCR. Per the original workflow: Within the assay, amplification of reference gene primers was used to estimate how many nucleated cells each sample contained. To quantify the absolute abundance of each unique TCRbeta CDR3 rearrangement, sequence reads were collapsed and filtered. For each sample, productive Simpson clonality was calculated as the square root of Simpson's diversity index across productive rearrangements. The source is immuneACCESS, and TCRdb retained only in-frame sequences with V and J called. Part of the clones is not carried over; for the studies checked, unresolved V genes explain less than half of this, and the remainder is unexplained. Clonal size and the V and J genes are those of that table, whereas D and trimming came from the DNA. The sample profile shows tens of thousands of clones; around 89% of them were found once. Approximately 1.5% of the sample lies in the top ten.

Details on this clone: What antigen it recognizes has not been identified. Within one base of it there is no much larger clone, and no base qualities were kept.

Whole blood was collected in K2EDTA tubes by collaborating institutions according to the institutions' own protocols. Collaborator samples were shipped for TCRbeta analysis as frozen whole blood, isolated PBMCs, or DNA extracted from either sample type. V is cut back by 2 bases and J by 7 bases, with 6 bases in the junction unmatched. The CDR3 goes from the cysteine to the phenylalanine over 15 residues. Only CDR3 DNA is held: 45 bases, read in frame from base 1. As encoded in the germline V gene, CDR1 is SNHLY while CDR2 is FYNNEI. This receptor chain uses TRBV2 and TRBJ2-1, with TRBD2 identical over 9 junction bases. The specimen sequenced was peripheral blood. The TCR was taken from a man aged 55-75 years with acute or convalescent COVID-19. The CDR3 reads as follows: CASSESPSGTNEQFF. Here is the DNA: TGTGCCAGCAGTGAAAGTCCTAGCGGGACTAATGAGCAGTTCTTC.